The 17 T cell receptor beta chains in this list originate from one sample, sequenced in a study of immune cell composition in non-small cell lung cancer. Normal lung was taken at the farthest possible site, at least 3 cm from tumour. The protocol was immunoSEQ multiplex PCR, while the TCRdb copy is restricted to in-frame clones and leaves out a portion. The sample gives around 6,000 clones, around 77% of which show up once; just under 6.5% is in the top ten. Sequencing was carried out using non-adjacent lung tissue. The receptors originated from a human donor with non-small cell lung cancer.

The J gene is TRBJ2-1, the V gene TRBV7-6; D perhaps matches TRBD2 (6 bases). The CDR3 has 15 amino acids. V lost 2 bases to trimming and J lost 6 bases, with 14 bases between them. CDR1 is SGHVS, CDR2 FNYEAQ, per germline. The CDR3 region has the DNA TGTGCCAGCAGCTTATCCCCGGGAGTTGGCAATGAGCAGTTCTTC. Amino acid sequence: CASSLSPGVGNEQFF.

The V and J genes are TRBV7-9 and TRBJ1-1; 9 nucleotides match TRBD1. This CDR3 is 15 amino acids long. The J segment lost 5 bases and the V segment lost 5 bases, leaving 9 bases of the junction unmatched. In germline, CDR1 is SEHNR, CDR2 FQNEAQ (reference sequence). The CDR3 reads CASSPAGTGRTEAFF. The DNA for the CDR3 is TGTGCCAGCAGCCCCGCCGGGACAGGGAGGACTGAAGCTTTCTTT.

V is TRBV27 and J is TRBJ2-2, with 10 bases fitting TRBD2. Per the germline V gene, CDR1 is MNHEY and CDR2 is SMNVEV (reference sequence). With V trimmed by 3 bases and J by 5 bases, 3 bases remained unmatched. CDR3 length: 15 residues. CDR3 sequence (DNA): TGTGCCAGCAGTTTGGCTAGCGGGAGAACCGGGGAGCTGTTTTTT. It specifies CASSLASGRTGELFF.

The chain combines TRBV5-1 with TRBJ2-1, with 9 positions matching TRBD1. CDR1 SGHRS and CDR2 YFSETQ come from the germline V gene. The CDR3 spans 15 residues. With V trimmed by 0 bases and J by 6 bases, 4 bases remained unmatched. CDR3 sequence (DNA): TGCGCCAGCAGCTTGGCAGACAGGGGGTTCAATGAGCAGTTCTTC. Encoded protein: CASSLADRGFNEQFF. Full variable domain (outside the CDR3, taken from reference TRBV5-1 and TRBJ2-1): KAGVTQTPRYLIKTRGQQVTLSCSPISGHRSVSWYQQTPGQGLQFLFEYFSETQRNKGNFPGRFSGRQFSNSRSEMNVSTLELGDSALYLCASSLADRGFNEQFFGPGTRLTVL.

The CDR3 bases are TGTGCCAGCGGAGGGACAGGGGCTCACTATGGCTACACCTTC. As protein: CASGGTGAHYGYTF. The V and J genes are TRBV6-5 and TRBJ1-2, with 10 positions matching TRBD1. V lost 8 bases and J lost 3; bases outside the gene matches: 6. The CDR3 has 14 residues. Germline V lookup: CDR1 MNHEY, CDR2 SVGAGI.

The V gene is TRBV6-1, the J gene TRBJ1-2; no clear D. Trimming took off 1 base at V and 4 bases at J, with 7 bases between the two ends. CDR3 length: 13 amino acids. CDR1 and CDR2 (germline): MNHNS, SASEGT. CDR3 amino acids: CASSEGQVYGYTF. CDR3 DNA: TGTGCCAGCAGTGAAGGGCAGGTCTATGGCTACACCTTC.

V and J are TRBV5-1 and TRBJ2-7; 8 positions agree with TRBD1. Germline V CDR1 and CDR2: SGHRS, YFSETQ. Trimming at V came to 9 bases and at J to 6 bases, leaving 14 bases not matched to a gene. The CDR3 consists of 14 residues. In DNA form, the CDR3 reads TGCGCCACCAGGACAGGGCCTCCGGAGGGCGAGCAGTACTTC. It codes for CATRTGPPEGEQYF.

V and J are TRBV5-1 and TRBJ2-3; 11 positions match TRBD1. The CDR3 runs 15 residues. Germline V gene lookup returns CDR1 SGHRS and CDR2 YFSETQ. Losses at the gene ends were 0 bases for V and 9 bases for J; bases not matched to a gene: 6. CDR3 sequence (DNA): TGCGCCAGCAGCTTGGTTGGACAGGGGGCTGACACGCAGTATTTT. Amino acid sequence: CASSLVGQGADTQYF.

The chain links TRBV5-1 to TRBJ1-1; 9 bases line up with TRBD1. This CDR3 is built from 15 residues. V shed 4 bases and J 0 bases; nucleotides not matched to a gene: 4. The germline V gene encodes CDR1 SGHRS and CDR2 YFSETQ. CDR3 region: CASSPGQGMNTEAFF. The DNA for the CDR3 is TGCGCCAGCAGCCCCGGACAGGGGATGAACACTGAAGCTTTCTTT. Complete variable domain (other parts from reference TRBV5-1 and TRBJ1-1): KAGVTQTPRYLIKTRGQQVTLSCSPISGHRSVSWYQQTPGQGLQFLFEYFSETQRNKGNFPGRFSGRQFSNSRSEMNVSTLELGDSALYLCASSPGQGMNTEAFFGQGTRLTVV.

The CDR3 is CASSMGLGQHLLRDQPQHF. CDR3 sequence (DNA): TGTGCCAGTAGTATGGGACTGGGACAGCATCTATTGCGGGATCAGCCCCAGCATTTT. This sequence joins TRBV19 and TRBJ1-5; 7 bases are shared with TRBD1. CDR1 LNHDA and CDR2 SQIVND come from the germline V gene (reference sequence). CDR3 length equals 19 residues. The ends lost 3 bases at V and 5 bases at J; junction bases unmatched: 19.

The chain has TRBV5-6 and TRBJ2-5; TRBD2 aligns across 9 bases. CDR3 length: 15 amino acids. CDR1 SGHDT and CDR2 YYEEEE come from the germline V gene. J lost 1 base, V lost 1 base, and 2 bases had no gene match. This chain's CDR3 is CASSLMREGQETQYF. The CDR3 nucleotides read TGTGCCAGCAGCTTGATGCGGGAGGGCCAAGAGACCCAGTACTTC.

This clone came up once. CDR3 in DNA: TGTGCCAGCAGTCTGGGAGGAGTCCAAGAGACCCAGTACTTC. Encoded protein: CASSLGGVQETQYF. V usage is TRBV6-1 and J usage is TRBJ2-5; possibly TRBD2 for D (6 bases). CDR3 size: 14 residues. V lost 5 bases and J lost 1, with 11 bases in between. Germline CDR1 reads MNHNS; CDR2 reads SASEGT.

The gene calls are TRBV28 and TRBJ1-4, with D possibly TRBD1 on 5 matching bases. The CDR3 spans 15 residues. V was clipped by 5 bases and J by 7 bases, with 17 bases between them. The germline V gene has CDR1 MDHEN and CDR2 SYDVKM. DNA for the CDR3: TGTGCCAGCAGTCCCCTCGGGGGGATGGGTGAAAAACTGTTTTTT. Translated, it gives CASSPLGGMGEKLFF.

The chain links TRBV5-1 to TRBJ2-5; perhaps TRBD2 as D (6 bases). Germline assignment: CDR1 SGHRS and CDR2 YFSETQ. V lost 4 bases to trimming and J lost 2 bases, with 12 bases between them. The CDR3 contains 14 residues. In DNA, the CDR3 is TGCGCCAGCAGCATCTCTAGCGAGCAAGAGACCCAGTACTTC. Translated: CASSISSEQETQYF.

This clone was detected a few times. This sequence joins TRBV28 and TRBJ1-5, with D unclear. Trimming took 6 bases from V and 1 from J, leaving 19 bases between them. This CDR3 spans 17 amino acids. Per the germline V gene, CDR1 is MDHEN and CDR2 is SYDVKM. CDR3 sequence (DNA): TGTGCCAGCAGCCCCCTCTCTGAGGGAAACAGCAATCAGCCCCAGCATTTT. Translating gives CASSPLSEGNSNQPQHF.

The V call is TRBV7-6, the J call TRBJ1-6; D gene ambiguous. Germline V gene data show CDR1 as SGHVS and CDR2 as FNYEAQ. CDR3 length: 15 residues. Between the trimmed V and J ends, which lost 1 base and 9 bases, there was a span of 13 bases. In DNA, the CDR3 is TGTGCCAGCAGCTTAGATCCTGAGTCTCTTTCACCCCTCCACTTT. It yields the protein CASSLDPESLSPLHF. Using reference TRBV7-6 and TRBJ1-6 for the parts outside the CDR3, the full variable domain is GAGVSQSPRYKVTKRGQDVALRCDPISGHVSLYWYRQALGQGPEFLTYFNYEAQQDKSGLPNDRFSAERPEGSISTLTIQRTEQRDSAMYRCASSLDPESLSPLHFGNGTRLTVT.

The V gene is TRBV30, the J gene TRBJ1-3; tentatively, D is TRBD1 (6 bases). Germline-derived CDR1 and CDR2 are GTSNPN and SVGIG (reference sequence). V was cut by 1 base and J by 5 bases, with 15 bases left in between. This CDR3 has 15 residues. CDR3 nucleotide sequence: TGTGCCTGGAGTGCTATAGGACAGAGAAGAAACACCATATATTTT. Translation: CAWSAIGQRRNTIYF.